This T cell receptor beta chain was captured in a study of blood T cell repertoires in COVID-19. The CDR3 has 16 amino acids. V lost 1 base and J 3 bases, leaving 16 bases between the germline ends. Per germline, CDR1 SGDLS and CDR2 YYNGEE. This clone appeared a few times. The protocol was immunoSEQ multiplex PCR, while the TCRdb copy is restricted to in-frame clones and leaves out a portion. Here the sample spans 100,000 to 150,000 clones, approximately 68% being singletons. The TCR was taken from a woman in her seventies with acute or convalescent COVID-19. The sample taken for sequencing was peripheral blood. The chain combines TRBV9 with TRBJ2-5; perhaps TRBD2 as D (5 bases). CDR3 nucleotide sequence: TGTGCCAGCAGCGTACGGGGATTGGACGTTAAAGAGACCCAGTACTTC. Translation gives CASSVRGLDVKETQYF. The whole variable domain, filled in from reference TRBV9 and TRBJ2-5, reads DSGVTQTPKHLITATGQRVTLRCSPRSGDLSVYWYQQSLDQGLQFLIQYYNGEERAKGNILERFSAQQFPDLHSELNLSSLELGDSALYFCASSVRGLDVKETQYFGPGTRLLVL.